The 20 T cell receptor beta chains below all came from one sample that was sequenced in a study of OX40 agonist ivuxolimab in advanced cancers. The assay was immunoSEQ multiplex PCR, and TCRdb's table has in-frame clones only and misses some. The table has tens of thousands of clones, 75% to 90% seen once. Specimen: CD4+ or CD8+ T cells sorted from blood, collected in a trial of the OX40 agonist ivuxolimab. These receptors originate from an adult with an advanced solid tumor such as melanoma, head and neck, liver or kidney cancer.

The chain has TRBV27 and TRBJ2-7, with 16 bases aligning to TRBD2. With V trimmed by 4 bases and J by 4 bases, 10 bases remained unmatched. Germline values: CDR1 MNHEY, CDR2 SMNVEV (reference sequence). The CDR3 is 18 residues long. As DNA, the CDR3 is TGTGCCAGCAGTTCCTCCGGGACTAGCGGGAGGGCCCTGTACGAGCAGTACTTC. Encoded protein: CASSSSGTSGRALYEQYF.

This chain joins TRBV7-6 and TRBJ2-5; D is unresolved. Per the germline V gene, CDR1 is SGHVS and CDR2 is FNYEAQ. The ends were cut back, 5 bases at V and 5 bases at J, with 9 bases in the middle. The CDR3 has 12 residues. The CDR3 region has the DNA TGTGCCAGCAGCCCCGTGGGGGAGACCCAGTACTTC. This translates into CASSPVGETQYF.

CDR3 in amino acids: CASSRRSQETQYF. In DNA form, the CDR3 reads TGTGCCAGCAGCAGGAGATCCCAAGAGACCCAGTACTTC. The chain is built from TRBV7-3 and TRBJ2-5; D unresolved. The V gene lost 5 bases and the J gene lost 1 base, with 8 bases spanning the gap. In germline, CDR1 is SGHTA, CDR2 FQGTGA. The CDR3 covers 13 residues.

The gene calls are TRBV4-1 and TRBJ1-5; no reliable D call. V was shortened by 2 bases and J by 5 bases, with 16 bases between the two germline ends. CDR1 is MGHRA and CDR2 is YSYEKL in the germline V gene. The CDR3 is 16 residues long. The chain's CDR3 is CASSQLSGTADQPQHF. CDR3 sequence (DNA): TGCGCCAGCAGCCAATTATCAGGAACAGCAGATCAGCCCCAGCATTTT.

The chain links TRBV18 to TRBJ1-1, with D maybe TRBD1 (5 bases). Per germline, CDR1 KGHSH and CDR2 LQKENI. CDR3 length equals 14 residues. The V end was cut by 6 bases, the J end by 0 bases, with 11 bases between. For the CDR3, the DNA is TGTGCCAGCTCGACAGATCTTATGAACACTGAAGCTTTCTTT. Protein: CASSTDLMNTEAFF. Combining the CDR3 with reference TRBV18 and TRBJ1-1 gives the whole variable domain NAGVMQNPRHLVRRRGQEARLRCSPMKGHSHVYWYRQLPEEGLKFMVYLQKENIIDESGMPKERFSAEFPKEGPSILRIQQVVRGDSAAYFCASSTDLMNTEAFFGQGTRLTVV.

This clone was detected once. The CDR3 reads CASSPGGSSTDTQYF. CDR3 DNA: TGTGCCAGCTCACCGGGCGGGAGCTCGACAGATACGCAGTATTTT. The V and J genes are TRBV18 and TRBJ2-3; 7 bases line up with TRBD2. The CDR3 totals 15 residues. Germline assignment: CDR1 KGHSH and CDR2 LQKENI. J lost 3 bases, V lost 3 bases, and 6 bases had no gene match.

The chain carries TRBV27 and TRBJ2-3, with D unclear. The V gene lost 5 bases and the J gene lost 1 base, with 10 bases spanning the gap. The length of the CDR3 is 14 residues. The germline gives CDR1 MNHEY, CDR2 SMNVEV (reference sequence). CDR3 amino acids: CASSPLWGTDTQYF. The CDR3 coding sequence is TGTGCCAGCAGTCCCCTATGGGGCACAGATACGCAGTATTTT.

The genes are TRBV27 and TRBJ2-2; no definite D call. This CDR3 contains 12 residues. The ends were cut back, 2 bases at V and 3 bases at J, with 1 base in the middle. The germline gives CDR1 MNHEY, CDR2 SMNVEV (reference sequence). CDR3 residues: CASSLDTGELFF. CDR3 in DNA: TGTGCCAGCAGTTTAGACACCGGGGAGCTGTTTTTT.

The V and J genes are TRBV10-3 and TRBJ2-5, with D possibly being TRBD2 (6 bases). Germline CDR1 reads ENHRY; CDR2 reads SYGVKD. V lost 3 bases and J lost 4, with 9 bases in between. The CDR3 extends over 13 amino acids. The CDR3 protein is CAISDGTRETQYF. CDR3 nucleotides: TGTGCCATCAGTGACGGGACTCGAGAGACCCAGTACTTC.

The chain links TRBV2 to TRBJ2-3, with 9 bases identical to TRBD2. The germline CDR1 and CDR2 sequences are SNHLY and FYNNEI. The CDR3 has 15 residues. V trimming: 6 bases; J trimming: 2 bases; junction bases outside the gene matches: 6. This chain's CDR3 is CASSVAGVYTDTQYF. The CDR3 DNA reads TGTGCCAGCAGCGTAGCGGGGGTCTACACAGATACGCAGTATTTT.

The CDR3 coding sequence is TGTGCCAGCAGCTTAACGGGTTACGGCCGGGGCACCGGGGAGCTGTTTTTT. Its translation: CASSLTGYGRGTGELFF. J is TRBJ2-2 and V is TRBV7-3; perhaps TRBD2 as D (5 bases). The CDR3 spans 17 residues. From germline, CDR1 is SGHTA and CDR2 FQGTGA. V was shortened by 0 bases and J by 4 bases, with 15 bases between the two germline ends.

CDR3 coding DNA: TGTGCCAGCAGCTCGACCCCAGGGGGCGTAGGGGAGACCCAGTACTTC. Encoded protein: CASSSTPGGVGETQYF. The genes are TRBV7-3 and TRBJ2-5, with 8 bases lining up with TRBD1. J was trimmed by 5 bases and V by 4 bases; bases with no gene match: 12. The CDR3 runs to 16 residues. In germline, CDR1 is SGHTA, CDR2 FQGTGA.

The chain combines TRBV6-1 with TRBJ2-7, with 12 bases identical to TRBD1. CDR1 is MNHNS, CDR2 SASEGT, per germline. The ends lost 6 bases at V and 6 bases at J; junction bases unmatched: 9. This CDR3 is built from 15 residues. The CDR3 region has the DNA TGTGCCAGCAGCCAACCGGGGACAGGGGGCGGCGAGCAGTACTTC. Translated, it gives CASSQPGTGGGEQYF.

This rearrangement joins TRBV19 to TRBJ2-1, with D perhaps TRBD2 (5 bases). The germline gives CDR1 LNHDA, CDR2 SQIVND (reference sequence). Trimming stripped 3 bases from V and 4 bases from J, with 19 bases between. This CDR3 comprises 17 residues. CDR3 amino acids: CASSIGSGGPTYNEQFF. The CDR3 region has the DNA TGTGCCAGTAGTATCGGGTCTGGAGGCCCTACTTACAATGAGCAGTTCTTC.

The chain joins TRBV7-8 to TRBJ2-5; 7 positions match TRBD1. The CDR3 totals 14 residues. V was pared by 5 bases and J by 2 bases, with 5 bases of the junction left unmatched. CDR1 and CDR2 from the germline V gene are SGHVS and FQNEAQ. As DNA, the CDR3 is TGTGCCAGCAGCCTGGGGACAGTACAAGAGACCCAGTACTTC. Translated: CASSLGTVQETQYF.

The chain uses TRBV19 and TRBJ2-3; D not certain. The CDR3 extends over 16 amino acids. Germline V gives CDR1 LNHDA, CDR2 SQIVND (reference sequence). The V and J ends lost 2 bases and 0 bases respectively, with 12 bases between them. CDR3 DNA sequence: TGTGCCAGTAGTATAAGCCTCGGTGCTAGCACAGATACGCAGTATTTT. Translating gives CASSISLGASTDTQYF.

The V gene is TRBV5-1, the J gene TRBJ2-5; TRBD1 matches at 7 bases. The CDR3 spans 14 residues. Germline-derived CDR1 and CDR2 are SGHRS and YFSETQ. V was clipped by 0 bases and J by 4 bases; unmatched bases: 3. The CDR3 DNA sequence: TGCGCCAGCAGCTTGGGACAGGGAGTAGAGACCCAGTACTTC. Encoded protein: CASSLGQGVETQYF.

The CDR3 DNA is TGCGCCAGCAGCCCTTTGAGCGTGAACACTGAAGCTTTCTTT. The encoded protein is CASSPLSVNTEAFF. The chain has TRBV5-1 and TRBJ1-1; unclear D gene. V lost 4 bases to trimming and J lost 0 bases, with 10 bases between them. This CDR3 region has 14 residues. Germline-derived CDR1 and CDR2 are SGHRS and YFSETQ.

The rearrangement links TRBV5-4 to TRBJ2-1; D uncertain. The V end lost 1 base, the J end lost 10 bases, and 9 bases lay between the germline ends. Germline CDR1 and CDR2: SGHNT and YYREEE (reference sequence). CDR3 size: 12 residues. The CDR3 DNA reads TGTGCCAGCAGCTTGATAAGCGCCGAGCAGTTCTTC. Translation gives CASSLISAEQFF.

J is TRBJ1-4 and V is TRBV5-6; D remains unclear. Germline V gene lookup returns CDR1 SGHDT and CDR2 YYEEEE. Trimming took 4 bases from V and 7 from J, leaving 14 bases between them. This CDR3 has 14 residues. The CDR3 loop is CASSRPSLGEKLFF. The CDR3 bases are TGTGCCAGCAGCCGTCCCTCGTTAGGTGAAAAACTGTTTTTT.